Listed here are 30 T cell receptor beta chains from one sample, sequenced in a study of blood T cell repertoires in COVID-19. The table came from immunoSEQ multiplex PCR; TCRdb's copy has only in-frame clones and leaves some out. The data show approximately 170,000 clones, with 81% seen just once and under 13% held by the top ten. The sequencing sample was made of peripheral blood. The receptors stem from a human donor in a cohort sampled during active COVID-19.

CDR3 coding DNA: TGTGCCAGCAGCCCCAATCCGAGCGGGGGGGCAAATGAGCAGTTCTTC. Amino acid sequence: CASSPNPSGGANEQFF. J is TRBJ2-1 and V is TRBV5-8; TRBD2 agrees at 10 bases. J gave up 7 bases and V 4 bases, and 11 bases lay outside the gene matches. Germline loops: CDR1 SGHTS, CDR2 YDEGEE. This CDR3 contains 16 residues.

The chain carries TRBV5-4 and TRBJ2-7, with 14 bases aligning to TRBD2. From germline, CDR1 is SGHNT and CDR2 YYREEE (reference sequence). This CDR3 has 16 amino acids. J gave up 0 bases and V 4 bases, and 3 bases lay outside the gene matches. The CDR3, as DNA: TGTGCCAGCAGCCAAGGGACTAGCGGGAGCTCCTACGAGCAGTACTTC. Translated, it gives CASSQGTSGSSYEQYF.

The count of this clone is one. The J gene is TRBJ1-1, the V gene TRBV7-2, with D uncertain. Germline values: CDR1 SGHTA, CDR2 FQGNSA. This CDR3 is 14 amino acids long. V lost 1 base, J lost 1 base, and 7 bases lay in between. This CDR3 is CASSLVEANTEAFF. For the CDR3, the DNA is TGTGCCAGCAGCTTAGTGGAGGCGAACACTGAAGCTTTCTTT.

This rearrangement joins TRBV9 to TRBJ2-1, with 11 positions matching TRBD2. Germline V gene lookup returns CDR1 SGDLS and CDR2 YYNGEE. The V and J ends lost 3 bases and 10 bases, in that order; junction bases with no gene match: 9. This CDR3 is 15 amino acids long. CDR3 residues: CASSAGTSGLREQFF. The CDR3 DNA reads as TGTGCCAGCAGCGCCGGGACTAGCGGCCTTCGGGAGCAGTTCTTC.

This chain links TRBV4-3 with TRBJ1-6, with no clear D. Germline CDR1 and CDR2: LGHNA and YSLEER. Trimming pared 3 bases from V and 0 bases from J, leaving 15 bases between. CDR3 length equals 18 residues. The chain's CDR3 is CASSQHTSRSSYNSPLHF. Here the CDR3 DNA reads TGCGCCAGCAGCCAGCACACCAGTAGGAGCTCCTATAATTCACCCCTCCACTTT.

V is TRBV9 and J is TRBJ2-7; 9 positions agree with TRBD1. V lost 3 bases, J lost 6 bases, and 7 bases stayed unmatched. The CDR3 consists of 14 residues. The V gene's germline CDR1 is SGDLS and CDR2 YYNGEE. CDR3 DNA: TGTGCCAGCAGCGCCCGGGACAGGGTCTCCGAGCAGTACTTC. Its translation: CASSARDRVSEQYF. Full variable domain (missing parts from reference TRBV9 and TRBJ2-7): DSGVTQTPKHLITATGQRVTLRCSPRSGDLSVYWYQQSLDQGLQFLIQYYNGEERAKGNILERFSAQQFPDLHSELNLSSLELGDSALYFCASSARDRVSEQYFGPGTRLTVT.

The CDR3 region is CASSSGQATNEKLFF. CDR3 bases: TGTGCCAGCAGTTCCGGACAGGCAACTAATGAAAAACTGTTTTTT. The chain has TRBV27 and TRBJ1-4, with TRBD1 identical over 7 bases. There are 15 residues in the CDR3. Germline V CDR1 and CDR2: MNHEY, SMNVEV (reference sequence). Trimming removed 4 bases from V and 0 bases from J; junction bases left unmatched: 2. Looking up the rest from reference TRBV27 and TRBJ1-4 gives the full variable domain: EAQVTQNPRYLITVTGKKLTVTCSQNMNHEYMSWYRQDPGLGLRQIYYSMNVEVTDKGDVPEGYKVSRKEKRNFPLILESPSPNQTSLYFCASSSGQATNEKLFFGSGTQLSVL.

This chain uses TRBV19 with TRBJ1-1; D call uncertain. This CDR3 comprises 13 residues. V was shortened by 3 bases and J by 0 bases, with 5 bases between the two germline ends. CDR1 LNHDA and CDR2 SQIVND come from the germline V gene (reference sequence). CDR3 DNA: TGTGCCAGTAGTATTCAGTTGAACACTGAAGCTTTCTTT. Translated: CASSIQLNTEAFF.

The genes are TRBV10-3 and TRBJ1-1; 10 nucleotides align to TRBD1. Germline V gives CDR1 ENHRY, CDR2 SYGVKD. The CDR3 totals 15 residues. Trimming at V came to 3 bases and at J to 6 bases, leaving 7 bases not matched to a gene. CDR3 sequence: CAISDLGQGRAEAFF. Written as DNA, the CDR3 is TGTGCCATCAGTGACCTGGGACAGGGGAGGGCTGAAGCTTTCTTT.

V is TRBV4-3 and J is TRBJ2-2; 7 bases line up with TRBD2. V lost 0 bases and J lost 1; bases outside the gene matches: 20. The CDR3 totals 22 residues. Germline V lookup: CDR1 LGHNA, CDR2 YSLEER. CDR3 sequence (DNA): TGCGCCAGCAGCCAAGATGAGTGGACGAACGTTAGTGAGCGGGGGAACACCGGGGAGCTGTTTTTT. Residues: CASSQDEWTNVSERGNTGELFF.

The CDR3 DNA reads as TGTGCCAGCTCACTGACTAGCGGATTAACCTACAATGAGCAGTTCTTC. Translation: CASSLTSGLTYNEQFF. The V call is TRBV18, the J call TRBJ2-1, with 9 bases lining up with TRBD2. J lost 2 bases, V lost 4 bases, and 6 bases had no gene match. This CDR3 is built from 16 residues. Germline lookup yields CDR1 KGHSH and CDR2 LQKENI.

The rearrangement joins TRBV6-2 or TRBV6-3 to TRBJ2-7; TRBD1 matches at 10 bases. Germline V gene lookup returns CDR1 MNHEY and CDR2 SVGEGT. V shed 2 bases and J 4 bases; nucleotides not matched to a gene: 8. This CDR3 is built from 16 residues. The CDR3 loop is CASSYETGGVSYEQYF. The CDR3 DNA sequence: TGTGCCAGCAGTTACGAGACAGGGGGCGTTTCTTACGAGCAGTACTTC.

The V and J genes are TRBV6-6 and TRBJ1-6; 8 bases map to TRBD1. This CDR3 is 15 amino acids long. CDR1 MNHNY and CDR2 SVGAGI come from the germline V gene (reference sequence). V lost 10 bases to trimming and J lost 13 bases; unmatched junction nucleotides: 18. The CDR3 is CATTPSGQAVAPLHF. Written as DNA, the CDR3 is TGTGCCACCACGCCATCGGGACAGGCCGTAGCTCCCCTCCACTTT.

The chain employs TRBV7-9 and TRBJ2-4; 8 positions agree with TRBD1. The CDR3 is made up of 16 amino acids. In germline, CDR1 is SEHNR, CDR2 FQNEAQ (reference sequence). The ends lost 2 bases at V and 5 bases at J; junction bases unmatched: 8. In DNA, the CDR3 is TGTGCCAGCAGCTTAACCCCCAGGGGGCGGGAAAACATTCAGTACTTC. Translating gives CASSLTPRGRENIQYF.

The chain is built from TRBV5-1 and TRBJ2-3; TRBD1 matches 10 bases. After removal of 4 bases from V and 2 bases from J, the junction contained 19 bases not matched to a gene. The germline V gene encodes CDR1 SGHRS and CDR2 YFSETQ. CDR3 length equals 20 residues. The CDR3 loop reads CASSTTSGHFGTGDTDTQYF. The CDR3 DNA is TGCGCCAGCAGCACCACATCGGGGCACTTCGGGACAGGGGACACAGATACGCAGTATTTT.

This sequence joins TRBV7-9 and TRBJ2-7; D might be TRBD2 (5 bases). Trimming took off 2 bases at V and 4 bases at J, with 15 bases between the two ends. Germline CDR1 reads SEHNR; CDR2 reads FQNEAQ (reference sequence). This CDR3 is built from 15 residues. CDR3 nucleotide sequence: TGTGCCAGCAGCTTACCGACGGGGTCCAATTACGAGCAGTACTTC. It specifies CASSLPTGSNYEQYF.

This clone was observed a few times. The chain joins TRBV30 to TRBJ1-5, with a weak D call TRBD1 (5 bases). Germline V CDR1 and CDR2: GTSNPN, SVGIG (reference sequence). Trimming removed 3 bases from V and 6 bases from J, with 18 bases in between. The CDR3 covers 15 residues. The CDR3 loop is CAWSRRAGRGQPQHF. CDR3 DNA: TGTGCCTGGAGCCGCCGAGCAGGGAGGGGTCAGCCCCAGCATTTT.

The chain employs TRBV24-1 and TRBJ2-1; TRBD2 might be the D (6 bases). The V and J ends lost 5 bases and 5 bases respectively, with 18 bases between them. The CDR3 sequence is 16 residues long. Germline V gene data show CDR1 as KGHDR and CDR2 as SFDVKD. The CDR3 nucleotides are TGTGCCACCAGTGGGGTAGAGGAGGGGTTCGACAATGAGCAGTTCTTC. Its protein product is CATSGVEEGFDNEQFF.

The DNA for the CDR3 is TGTGCCTGGAGTGTATGGGACTCCTCCTACGAGCAGTACTTC. This translates into CAWSVWDSSYEQYF. The chain has TRBV30 and TRBJ2-7; possibly TRBD2 for D (6 bases). Trimming stripped 0 bases from V and 0 bases from J, with 9 bases between. This CDR3 has 14 residues. Germline V gene lookup returns CDR1 GTSNPN and CDR2 SVGIG (reference sequence).

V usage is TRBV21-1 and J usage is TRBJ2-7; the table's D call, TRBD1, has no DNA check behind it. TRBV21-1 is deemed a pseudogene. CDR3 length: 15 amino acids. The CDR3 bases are TGTGCCAGCAGCAAAGAAACAGCTACGTCTTACGAGCAGTACTTC. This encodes CASSKETATSYEQYF.

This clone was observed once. The CDR3 here is CASSPDGGRYTF. The CDR3 DNA reads as TGTGCCAGCAGCCCTGACGGGGGAAGATACACCTTC. The chain couples TRBV5-8 to TRBJ1-2, with D tentatively TRBD1 (5 bases). The germline V gene encodes CDR1 SGHTS and CDR2 YDEGEE. V gave up 4 bases and J gave up 11 bases, with 15 bases separating them. The length of the CDR3 is 12 residues. The full variable domain, rest sourced from reference TRBV5-8 and TRBJ1-2, is EAGVTQSPTHLIKTRGQQATLRCSPISGHTSVYWYQQALGLGLQFLLWYDEGEERNRGNFPPRFSGRQFPNYSSELNVNALELEDSALYLCASSPDGGRYTFGSGTRLTVV.

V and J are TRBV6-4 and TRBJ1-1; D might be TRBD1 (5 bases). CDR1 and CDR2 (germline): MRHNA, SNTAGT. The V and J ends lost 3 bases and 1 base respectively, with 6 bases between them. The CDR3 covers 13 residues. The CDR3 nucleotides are TGTGCCAGCAGTGAAACAGGGAACACTGAAGCTTTCTTT. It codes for CASSETGNTEAFF.

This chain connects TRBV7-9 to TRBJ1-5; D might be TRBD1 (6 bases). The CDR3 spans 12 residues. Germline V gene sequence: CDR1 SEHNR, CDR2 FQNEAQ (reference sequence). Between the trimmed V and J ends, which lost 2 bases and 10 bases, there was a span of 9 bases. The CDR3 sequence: CASSLSRGPQHF. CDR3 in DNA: TGTGCCAGCAGCTTATCCAGGGGACCCCAGCATTTT.

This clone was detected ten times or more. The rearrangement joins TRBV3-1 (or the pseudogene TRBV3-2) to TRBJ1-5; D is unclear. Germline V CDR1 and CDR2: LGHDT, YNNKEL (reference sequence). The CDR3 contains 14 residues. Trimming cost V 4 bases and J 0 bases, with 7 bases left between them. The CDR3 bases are TGTGCCAGCAGCCCGACAAGTAGCAATCAGCCCCAGCATTTT. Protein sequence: CASSPTSSNQPQHF.

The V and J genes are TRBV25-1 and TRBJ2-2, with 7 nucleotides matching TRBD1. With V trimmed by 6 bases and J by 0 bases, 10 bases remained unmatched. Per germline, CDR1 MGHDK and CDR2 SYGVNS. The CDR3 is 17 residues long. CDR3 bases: TGTGCCAGCAGCCCATTCCGGACAGGCGCGAACACCGGGGAGCTGTTTTTT. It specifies CASSPFRTGANTGELFF.

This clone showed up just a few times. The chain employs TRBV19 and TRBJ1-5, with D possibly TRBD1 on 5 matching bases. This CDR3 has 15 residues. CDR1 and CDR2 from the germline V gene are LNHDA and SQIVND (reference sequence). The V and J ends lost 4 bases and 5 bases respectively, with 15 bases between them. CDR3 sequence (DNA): TGTGCCAGTAGTAAGTTGGGGCAGCTTCATCAGCCCCAGCATTTT. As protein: CASSKLGQLHQPQHF.

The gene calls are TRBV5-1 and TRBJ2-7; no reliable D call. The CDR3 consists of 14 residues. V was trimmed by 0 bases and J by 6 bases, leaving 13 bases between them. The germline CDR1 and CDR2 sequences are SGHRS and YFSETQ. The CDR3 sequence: CASSLEYSTGEQYF. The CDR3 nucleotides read TGCGCCAGCAGCTTGGAATATTCCACGGGCGAGCAGTACTTC. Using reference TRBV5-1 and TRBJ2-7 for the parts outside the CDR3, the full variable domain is KAGVTQTPRYLIKTRGQQVTLSCSPISGHRSVSWYQQTPGQGLQFLFEYFSETQRNKGNFPGRFSGRQFSNSRSEMNVSTLELGDSALYLCASSLEYSTGEQYFGPGTRLTVT.

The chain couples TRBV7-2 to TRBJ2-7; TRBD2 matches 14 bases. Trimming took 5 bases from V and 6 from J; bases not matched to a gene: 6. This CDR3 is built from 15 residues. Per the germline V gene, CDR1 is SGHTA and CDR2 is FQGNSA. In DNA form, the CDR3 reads TGTGCCAGCAGCACGCGACTAGCGGGAGGGCGCGAGCAGTACTTC. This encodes CASSTRLAGGREQYF.

The CDR3 sequence is CASSFGRGHEQYF. For the CDR3, the DNA is TGTGCCAGCAGCTTCGGCAGGGGGCATGAGCAGTACTTC. The chain joins TRBV5-6 to TRBJ2-7, with TRBD1 matching over 8 bases. Germline V gene sequence: CDR1 SGHDT, CDR2 YYEEEE. V shed 2 bases, J shed 7 bases, and the junction held 5 bases outside the gene matches. The length of the CDR3 is 13 residues.

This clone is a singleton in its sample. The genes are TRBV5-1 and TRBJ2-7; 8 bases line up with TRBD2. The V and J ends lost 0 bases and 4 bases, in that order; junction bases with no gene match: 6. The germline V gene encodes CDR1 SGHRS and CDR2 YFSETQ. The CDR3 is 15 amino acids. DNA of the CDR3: TGCGCCAGCAGCTTGGCGGTAGCGGGGTTTTACGAGCAGTACTTC. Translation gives CASSLAVAGFYEQYF.